This TCR beta chain is from a study of blood T cell repertoires in COVID-19. Study-wide background: Material from acute and convalescent COVID-19 was sourced from the United States, Italy and Spain.

The method was immunoSEQ multiplex PCR; TCRdb's version includes in-frame clones alone and lacks a portion of them. Among over 400,000 clones listed, more than 85% were seen once. Points on this clone: The sample contains more than one DNA sequence encoding this CDR3.

This CDR3 comprises 13 residues. Germline V gene lookup returns CDR1 LGHDT and CDR2 YNNKEL (reference sequence). V gave up 0 bases and J gave up 6 bases, with 6 bases separating them. The sample taken for sequencing was PBMCs or T cells enriched from blood (not recorded which). The receptor comes from a woman aged 55-70 years who had recovered from COVID-19. The gene calls are TRBV3-1 (or the pseudogene TRBV3-2) and TRBJ1-5; the D gene is possibly TRBD1 (5 bases). CDR3 in DNA: TGTGCCAGCAGCCAAGACAGGGCTCAGCCCCAGCATTTT. Its translation: CASSQDRAQPQHF.